The 9 T cell receptor beta chains presented below share a single source sample, sequenced in a study of blood T cell repertoires in COVID-19. Measured with immunoSEQ multiplex PCR; TCRdb has only the in-frame clones, and not every one. The sample carries about 240,000 clones, about 81% recorded once. The sequenced sample consisted of peripheral blood. The receptors stem from a woman aged 60-75 years with active or convalescent COVID-19.

The CDR3 region is CASSRTASNQPQHF. The CDR3 nucleotides read TGTGCCAGCAGCCGGACAGCTAGCAATCAGCCCCAGCATTTT. The chain is built from TRBV7-9 and TRBJ1-5; a possible D gene is TRBD1 (6 bases). The ends were cut back, 5 bases at V and 0 bases at J, with 8 bases in the middle. The CDR3 covers 14 residues. Germline V gene lookup returns CDR1 SEHNR and CDR2 FQNEAQ (reference sequence).

The CDR3: CASSLSSYEQYF. CDR3 nucleotide sequence: TGTGCCAGTTCCCTAAGCTCCTACGAGCAGTACTTC. J is TRBJ2-7 and V is TRBV18, with unresolved D. The CDR3 is 12 amino acids. Trimming removed 9 bases at V and 0 bases at J, with 9 bases between. CDR1 KGHSH and CDR2 LQKENI come from the germline V gene.

The gene calls are TRBV18 and TRBJ1-2; 7 positions match TRBD1. CDR3 length: 14 residues. Germline V CDR1 and CDR2: KGHSH, LQKENI. After removal of 4 bases from V and 0 bases from J, the junction contained 2 bases not matched to a gene. Here the CDR3 reads CASSLGTANYGYTF. DNA for the CDR3: TGTGCCAGCTCACTGGGGACAGCTAACTATGGCTACACCTTC.

The chain has TRBV3-1 (or the pseudogene TRBV3-2) and TRBJ1-1; no clear D. From germline, CDR1 is LGHDT and CDR2 YNNKEL (reference sequence). CDR3 length: 14 amino acids. V lost 0 bases and J 6 bases, leaving 11 bases between the germline ends. The CDR3 sequence: CASSQDGVSPEAFF. The CDR3 region has the DNA TGTGCCAGCAGCCAAGATGGAGTCAGTCCTGAAGCTTTCTTT.

This clone was detected a few times. The genes are TRBV9 and TRBJ2-1; the match to TRBD2 covers 9 bases. CDR3 length: 15 amino acids. The germline V gene encodes CDR1 SGDLS and CDR2 YYNGEE. Unmatched junction bases numbered 10, after V lost 3 bases and J lost 9 bases. CDR3 amino acids: CASSARAGGPGEQFF. The CDR3 DNA follows: TGTGCCAGCAGCGCCCGAGCGGGGGGCCCGGGTGAGCAGTTCTTC.

J is TRBJ1-1 and V is TRBV18, with a tentative D call TRBD1 (6 bases). The CDR3 has 16 amino acids. CDR1 is KGHSH, CDR2 LQKENI, per germline. Trimming shortened V by 3 bases and J by 1 base, and 15 bases separated the two germline ends. The DNA of the CDR3 is TGTGCCAGCTCACCTCCGGGCGGCAGGGGGAACACTGAAGCTTTCTTT. Translation gives CASSPPGGRGNTEAFF.

V gene TRBV20-1 combines with J gene TRBJ2-1, with D maybe TRBD2 (6 bases). The CDR3 totals 13 residues. Germline values: CDR1 DFQATT, CDR2 SNEGSKA (reference sequence). V was pared by 3 bases and J by 5 bases, with 11 bases between. This chain's CDR3 is CSASSGGNNEQFF. For the CDR3, the DNA is TGCAGTGCTAGTAGTGGGGGGAACAATGAGCAGTTCTTC.

The gene calls are TRBV6-5 and TRBJ1-2, with 8 bases aligning to TRBD1. There are 13 residues in the CDR3. CDR1 and CDR2 from the germline V gene are MNHEY and SVGAGI. Losses at the gene ends were 5 bases for V and 7 bases for J; bases not matched to a gene: 6. The CDR3 here is CASSRQGTAGYTF. CDR3 DNA: TGTGCCAGCAGTCGACAGGGGACGGCTGGCTACACCTTC.

The genes are TRBV12-3 or TRBV12-4 and TRBJ2-1, with TRBD1 matching over 8 bases. The length of the CDR3 is 12 residues. The junction had 3 bases not matched to a gene; V was cut back by 7 bases and J by 7 bases. The CDR3 region has the DNA TGTGCCAGCACGGACAGGGAAAATGAGCAGTTCTTC. This codes for CASTDRENEQFF.